The clone carrying this T cell receptor (beta chain) was picked up many times. This sample was taken from a study of identical twins. V was trimmed by 5 bases and J by 0 bases, leaving 11 bases between them. Germline V gene sequence: CDR1 SGHTA, CDR2 FQGNSA. The CDR3 covers 15 residues. Each CDR3 protein gets one entry after TCRdb re-called the 5' RACE reads with MiXCR. This table holds 550,000 to 700,000 distinct CDR3 sequences, approximately 21% found once. This same sample was also taken into another study, of T cells expressing NK-cell markers. That paper notes: Sequencing of TCR beta repertoires drew on sorted CD3+CD56+NKG2C+, CD3+CD56+NKG2C- and CD3+CD56-NKG2C+ T cells. NKG2C+ dominant clonotypes from over five donors made up about 1.0-8% of CD8+ T cells.

V gene TRBV7-2 combines with J gene TRBJ2-1; unclear D gene. Sequencing was carried out using PBMCs. The sequence was obtained from a young woman in good health. CDR3 region: CASSQLASSYNEQFF. The CDR3 nucleotides are TGTGCCAGCAGCCAACTTGCGAGCTCCTACAATGAGCAGTTCTTC.